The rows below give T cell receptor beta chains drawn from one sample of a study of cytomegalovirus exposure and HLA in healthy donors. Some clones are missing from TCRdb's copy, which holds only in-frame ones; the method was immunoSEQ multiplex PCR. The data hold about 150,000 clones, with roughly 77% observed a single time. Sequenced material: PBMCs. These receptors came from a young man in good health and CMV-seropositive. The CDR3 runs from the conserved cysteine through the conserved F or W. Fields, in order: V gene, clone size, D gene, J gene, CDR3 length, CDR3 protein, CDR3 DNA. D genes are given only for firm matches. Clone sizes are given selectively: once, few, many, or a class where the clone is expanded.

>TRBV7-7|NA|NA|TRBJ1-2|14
CASSRDTPNYGYTF
TGTGCCAGCAGCCGGGATACACCTAACTATGGCTACACCTTC
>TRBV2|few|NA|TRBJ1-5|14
CASSVNGQNQPQHF
TGTGCCAGCAGCGTTAACGGACAGAATCAGCCCCAGCATTTT
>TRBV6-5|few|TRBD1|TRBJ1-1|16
CASSYRTGLLNTEAFF
TGTGCCAGCAGTTACCGGACAGGGCTTTTGAACACTGAAGCTTTCTTT
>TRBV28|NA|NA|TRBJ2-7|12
CASSSASAIPYF
TGTGCCAGCAGTTCTGCTAGCGCGATCCCTTACTTC
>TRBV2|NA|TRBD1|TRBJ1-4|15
CASRRTGGGSEKLFF
TGTGCCAGCAGACGGACAGGGGGGGGAAGTGAAAAACTGTTTTTT
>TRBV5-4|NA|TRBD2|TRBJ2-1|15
CASSPGTSGHNEQFF
TGTGCCAGCAGCCCAGGGACTAGCGGCCACAATGAGCAGTTCTTC
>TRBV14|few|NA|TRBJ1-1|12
CASSQDSPEAFF
TGTGCCAGCAGCCAAGATAGTCCGGAAGCTTTCTTT
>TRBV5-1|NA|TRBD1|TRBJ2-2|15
CASSLQGENTGELFF
TGCGCCAGCAGCTTGCAGGGGGAGAACACCGGAGAGCTGTTTTTT
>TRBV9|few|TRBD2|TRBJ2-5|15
CASSPTGGDVGTQYF
TGTGCCAGCAGCCCCACGGGGGGGGACGTAGGGACCCAGTACTTC
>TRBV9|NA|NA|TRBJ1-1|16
CASSVANDRWNTEAFF
TGTGCCAGCAGCGTAGCGAATGACAGATGGAACACTGAAGCTTTCTTT
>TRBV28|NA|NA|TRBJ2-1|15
CASSFTLGRTIEQFF
TGTGCCAGCAGTTTCACTCTCGGGAGAACTATTGAGCAGTTCTTC